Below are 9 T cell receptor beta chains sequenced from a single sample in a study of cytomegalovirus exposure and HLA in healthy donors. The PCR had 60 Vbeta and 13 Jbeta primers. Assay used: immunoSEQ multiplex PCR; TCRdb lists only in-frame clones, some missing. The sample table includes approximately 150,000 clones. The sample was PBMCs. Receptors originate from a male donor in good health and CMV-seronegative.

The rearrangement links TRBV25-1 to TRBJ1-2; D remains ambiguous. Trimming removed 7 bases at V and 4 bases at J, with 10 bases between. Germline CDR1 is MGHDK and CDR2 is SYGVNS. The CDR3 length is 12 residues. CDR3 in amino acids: CASNDGIYGYTF. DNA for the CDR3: TGTGCCAGCAACGACGGGATCTATGGCTACACCTTC.

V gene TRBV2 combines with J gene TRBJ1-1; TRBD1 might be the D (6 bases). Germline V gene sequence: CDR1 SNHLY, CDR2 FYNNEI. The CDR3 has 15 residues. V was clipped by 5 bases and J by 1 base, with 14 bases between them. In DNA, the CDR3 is TGTGCCAGCAGTCTGGGGTCACAGGGGAACACTGAAGCTTTCTTT. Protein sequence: CASSLGSQGNTEAFF.

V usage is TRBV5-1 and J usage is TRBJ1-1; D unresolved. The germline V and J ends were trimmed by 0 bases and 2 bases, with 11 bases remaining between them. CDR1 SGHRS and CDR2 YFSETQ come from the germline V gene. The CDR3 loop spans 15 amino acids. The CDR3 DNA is TGCGCCAGCAGCTTGGCCGGGAAAGTTAACACTGAAGCTTTCTTT. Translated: CASSLAGKVNTEAFF.

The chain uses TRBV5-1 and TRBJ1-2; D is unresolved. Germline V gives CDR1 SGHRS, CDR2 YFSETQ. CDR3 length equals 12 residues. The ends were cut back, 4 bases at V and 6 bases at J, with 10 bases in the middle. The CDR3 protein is CASSIDINGYTF. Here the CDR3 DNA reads TGCGCCAGCAGCATCGACATAAATGGCTACACCTTC.

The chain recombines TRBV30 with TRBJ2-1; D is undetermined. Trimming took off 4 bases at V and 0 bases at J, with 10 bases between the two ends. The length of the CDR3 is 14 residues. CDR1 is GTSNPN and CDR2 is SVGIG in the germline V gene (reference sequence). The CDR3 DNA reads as TGTGCCTGGACTAGATTTAGCTCCTACAATGAGCAGTTCTTC. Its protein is CAWTRFSSYNEQFF.

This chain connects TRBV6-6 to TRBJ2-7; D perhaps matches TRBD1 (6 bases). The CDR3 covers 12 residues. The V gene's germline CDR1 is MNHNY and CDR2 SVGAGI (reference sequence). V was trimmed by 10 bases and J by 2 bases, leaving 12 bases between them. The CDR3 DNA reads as TGTGCCACCGAACAGGGACCCTACGAGCAGTACTTC. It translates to CATEQGPYEQYF.

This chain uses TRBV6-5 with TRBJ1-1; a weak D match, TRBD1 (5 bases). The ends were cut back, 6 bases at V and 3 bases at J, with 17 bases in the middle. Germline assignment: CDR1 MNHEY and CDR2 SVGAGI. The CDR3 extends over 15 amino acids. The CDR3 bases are TGTGCCAGCAGCTATCGGGGGGTATTGGACACTGAAGCTTTCTTT. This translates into CASSYRGVLDTEAFF.

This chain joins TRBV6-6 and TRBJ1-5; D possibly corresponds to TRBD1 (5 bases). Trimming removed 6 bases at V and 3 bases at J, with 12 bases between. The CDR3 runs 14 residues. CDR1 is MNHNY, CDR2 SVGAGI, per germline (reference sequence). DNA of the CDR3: TGTGCCAGCAGAGGCGACAGATCCAATCAGCCCCAGCATTTT. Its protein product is CASRGDRSNQPQHF.

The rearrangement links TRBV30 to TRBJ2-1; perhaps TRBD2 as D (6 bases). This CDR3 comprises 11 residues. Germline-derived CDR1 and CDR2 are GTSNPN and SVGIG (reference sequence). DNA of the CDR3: TGTGCTGCCGCGGGGTACAATGAGCAGTTCTTC. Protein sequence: CAAAGYNEQFF.